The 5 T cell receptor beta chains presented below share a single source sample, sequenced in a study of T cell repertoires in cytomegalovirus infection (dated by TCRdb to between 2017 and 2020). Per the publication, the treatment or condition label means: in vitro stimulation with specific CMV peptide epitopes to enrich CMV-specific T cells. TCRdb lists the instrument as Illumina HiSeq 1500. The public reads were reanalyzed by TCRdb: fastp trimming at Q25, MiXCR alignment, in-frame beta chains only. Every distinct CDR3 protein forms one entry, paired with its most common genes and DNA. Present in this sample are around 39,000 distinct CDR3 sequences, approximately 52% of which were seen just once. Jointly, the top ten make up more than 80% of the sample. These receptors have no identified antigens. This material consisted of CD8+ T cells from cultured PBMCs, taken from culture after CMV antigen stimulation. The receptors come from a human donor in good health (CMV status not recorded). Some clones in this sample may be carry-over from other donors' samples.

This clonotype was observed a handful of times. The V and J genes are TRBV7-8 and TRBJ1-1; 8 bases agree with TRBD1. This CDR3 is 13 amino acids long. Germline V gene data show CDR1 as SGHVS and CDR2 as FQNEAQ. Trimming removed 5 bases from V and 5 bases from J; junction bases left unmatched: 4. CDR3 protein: CASSHDRGTEAFF. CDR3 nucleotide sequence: TGTGCCAGCAGCCACGACAGGGGAACTGAAGCTTTCTTT.

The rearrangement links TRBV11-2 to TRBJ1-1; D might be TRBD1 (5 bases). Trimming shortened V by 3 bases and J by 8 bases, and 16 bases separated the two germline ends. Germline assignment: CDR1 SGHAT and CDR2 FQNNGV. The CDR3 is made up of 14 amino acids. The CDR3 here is CASSFGGGSLEAFF. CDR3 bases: TGTGCCAGCAGCTTCGGGGGTGGCAGCCTAGAAGCTTTCTTT.

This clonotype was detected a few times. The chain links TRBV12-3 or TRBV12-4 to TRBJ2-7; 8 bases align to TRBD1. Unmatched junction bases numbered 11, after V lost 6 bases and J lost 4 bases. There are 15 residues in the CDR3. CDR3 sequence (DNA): TGTGCCAGCAGCACAGGGGCAGGGGGCATATACGAGCAGTACTTC. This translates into CASSTGAGGIYEQYF.

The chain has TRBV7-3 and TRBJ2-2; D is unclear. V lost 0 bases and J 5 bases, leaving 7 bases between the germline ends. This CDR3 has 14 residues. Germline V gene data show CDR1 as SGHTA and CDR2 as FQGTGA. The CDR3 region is CASSLTWGTGELFF. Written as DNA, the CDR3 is TGTGCCAGCAGCTTAACCTGGGGAACCGGGGAGCTGTTTTTT.

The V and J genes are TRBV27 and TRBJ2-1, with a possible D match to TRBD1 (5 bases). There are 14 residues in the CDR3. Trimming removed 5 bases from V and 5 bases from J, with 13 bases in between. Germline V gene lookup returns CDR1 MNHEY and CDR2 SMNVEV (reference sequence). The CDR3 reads CASSLPTGNNEQFF. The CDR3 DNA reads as TGTGCCAGCAGTCTGCCCACAGGAAACAATGAGCAGTTCTTC.